This T cell receptor (beta chain) was identified in a study of T cell repertoires in ileal Crohn's disease. General study results and limits: Endoscopic recurrence occurred in every patient whose clonality exceeded 26.8%.

The data were produced by immunoSEQ multiplex PCR, yet TCRdb's version contains in-frame clones alone and is incomplete. The sample contains 30,000 to 35,000 clones, around 80% of which appear only once. Germline CDR1 reads LNHDA; CDR2 reads SQIVND (reference sequence). V lost 7 bases, J lost 3 bases, and 6 bases stayed unmatched. The CDR3 length is 13 residues. For this clone: Its specificity is unknown.

The receptor's source is an adult with Crohn's disease. The rearrangement uses TRBV19 and TRBJ2-7; 7 bases are shared with TRBD1. Sequenced material: ileal tissue. The CDR3 DNA sequence: TGTGCCAGTACAAACCGGGACAGCTACGAGCAGTACTTC. This sequence encodes CASTNRDSYEQYF.